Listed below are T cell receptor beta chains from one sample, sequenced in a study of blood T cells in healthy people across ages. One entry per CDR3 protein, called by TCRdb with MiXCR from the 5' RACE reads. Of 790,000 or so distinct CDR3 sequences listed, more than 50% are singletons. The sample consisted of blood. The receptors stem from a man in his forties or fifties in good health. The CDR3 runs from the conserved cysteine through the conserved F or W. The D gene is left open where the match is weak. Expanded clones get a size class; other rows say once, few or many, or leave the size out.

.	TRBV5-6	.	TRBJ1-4	CASRRQDPNEKLFF	TGTGCCAGCAGACGACAGGATCCAAATGAAAAACTGTTTTTT
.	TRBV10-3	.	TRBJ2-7	CAISLNGPLGEQYF	TGTGCCATCAGCCTGAACGGACCCCTCGGCGAGCAGTACTTC
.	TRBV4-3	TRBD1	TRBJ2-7	CASSQDPGQGLTEQYF	TGCGCCAGCAGCCAAGATCCCGGACAGGGGCTGACCGAGCAGTACTTC
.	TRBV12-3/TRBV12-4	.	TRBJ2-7	CASTWVPFDYEQYF	TGTGCCAGCACCTGGGTACCCTTTGACTACGAGCAGTACTTC
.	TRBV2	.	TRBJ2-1	CASLGGSSYNEQFF	TGTGCCAGCCTCGGCGGTAGCTCCTACAATGAGCAGTTCTTC
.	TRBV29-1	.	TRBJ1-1	CSVQEGGTEAFF	TGCAGCGTTCAAGAGGGGGGTACTGAAGCTTTCTTT
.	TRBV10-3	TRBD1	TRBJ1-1	CAISEIGNWGQGPLNTEAFF	TGTGCCATCAGTGAGATTGGGAATTGGGGACAGGGGCCCTTGAACACTGAAGCTTTCTTT
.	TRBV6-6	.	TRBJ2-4	CASSDSRRGWDNIQYF	TGTGCCAGCAGCGACTCGCGTAGGGGGTGGGACAACATTCAGTACTTC
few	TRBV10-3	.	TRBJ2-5	CAISVNREETQYF	TGTGCCATCAGTGTCAACAGAGAAGAGACCCAGTACTTC
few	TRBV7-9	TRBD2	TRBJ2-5	CASSSLAGRQETQYF	TGTGCCAGCAGCTCACTAGCGGGGAGGCAAGAGACCCAGTACTTC
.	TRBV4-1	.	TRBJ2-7	CASSQDGEQYF	TGCGCCAGCAGCCAAGATGGTGAGCAGTACTTC
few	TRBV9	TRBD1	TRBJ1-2	CASSVGPGGRGYTF	TGTGCCAGCAGCGTAGGCCCAGGGGGCAGAGGCTACACCTTC
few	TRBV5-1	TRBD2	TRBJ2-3	CASSPTSGNADTQYF	TGCGCCAGCAGCCCGACTAGCGGGAACGCAGATACGCAGTATTTT
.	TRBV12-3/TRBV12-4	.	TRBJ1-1	CANRLMGGAFF	TGTGCCAACAGATTAATGGGTGGCGCTTTCTTT
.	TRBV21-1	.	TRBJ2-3	CANKTSGRCTDTQYF	TGTGCCAACAAGACTAGCGGGAGATGCACAGATACGCAGTATTTT